Detailed here is one TCR beta chain. The antigen remains undetermined. The V gene end was trimmed by 6 bases and the J gene end by 4 bases; junction bases not matched to a gene: 10. The CDR3 has 15 residues. The germline V gene encodes CDR1 KGHSH and CDR2 LQKENI. Second-dose intervals near 4 or 12 weeks were combined. Profiled with immunoSEQ multiplex PCR; TCRdb holds only in-frame clones, not every one. The sample consists of just under 90,000 clones, around 89% of them appearing once. These data belong to a study of T cell responses to AZD1222 COVID-19 vaccine. Study-wide points: In the spike-specific TCR repertoire, nearly half reportedly target unmutated variant regions. Two doses of AZD1222 preceded a rise in Spike-specific TCR breadth and depth.

The chain links TRBV18 to TRBJ1-1; TRBD1 matches 8 bases. The sequence was obtained from an adult who received the AZD1222 COVID-19 vaccine. This specimen was peripheral blood, taken 28 days after the second AZD1222 dose. The CDR3 loop reads CASSLRTGSSTEAFF. CDR3 in DNA: TGTGCCAGCTCTCTTCGGACAGGGTCAAGCACTGAAGCTTTCTTT.